This entry lists 23 T cell receptor beta chains sequenced from one sample in a study of blood T cells in healthy people across ages. A second about 6 to 12 cycle PCR used barcoded and J-beta primers. TCRdb processed the 5' RACE reads anew with MiXCR; each CDR3 protein has one entry. The data contain about 590,000 distinct CDR3 sequences, 25% to 30% of them singletons. The sequencing input was blood. All receptors come from a woman aged 80 or older in good health.

J is TRBJ1-6 and V is TRBV5-1, with D perhaps matching TRBD1 (5 bases). CDR3 size: 13 residues. Trimming took off 5 bases at V and 6 bases at J, with 9 bases between the two ends. Germline values: CDR1 SGHRS, CDR2 YFSETQ. The CDR3 is CASRDSTNSPLHF. CDR3 bases: TGCGCCAGCAGAGACAGTACTAATTCACCCCTCCACTTT. Filled out from reference TRBV5-1 and TRBJ1-6, the complete variable domain reads KAGVTQTPRYLIKTRGQQVTLSCSPISGHRSVSWYQQTPGQGLQFLFEYFSETQRNKGNFPGRFSGRQFSNSRSEMNVSTLELGDSALYLCASRDSTNSPLHFGNGTRLTVT.

The DNA for the CDR3 is TGTGCCAGCGACAGAGATACTGATTACACCGGGGAGCTGTTTTTT. Amino acids: CASDRDTDYTGELFF. This chain joins TRBV6-1 and TRBJ2-2; tentative D call: TRBD1 (5 bases). Between the trimmed V and J ends, which lost 8 bases and 3 bases, there was a span of 16 bases. The CDR3 spans 15 residues. Germline V lookup: CDR1 MNHNS, CDR2 SASEGT.

Only a few counts were recorded for this clonotype. A much larger clone lies a single base off, so this may be a read error. This chain links TRBV6-5 with TRBJ2-3; 12 bases map to TRBD2. V was pared by 5 bases and J by 8 bases, with 5 bases of the junction left unmatched. Looked up from germline, CDR1 is MNHEY and CDR2 is SVGAGI. The CDR3 covers 14 residues. CDR3 sequence (DNA): TGTGCCAGCAGTGGCGGACTAGCGGGGTCTACGCAGTATTTT. This translates into CASSGGLAGSTQYF.

The chain joins TRBV28 to TRBJ2-4, with TRBD2 as a possible D gene (6 bases). The CDR3 has 15 residues. V gave up 7 bases and J gave up 0 bases, with 13 bases separating them. Germline V gives CDR1 MDHEN, CDR2 SYDVKM. CDR3 nucleotide sequence: TGTGCCAGCACCGACGGGACTTTAGCCAAAAACATTCAGTACTTC. This translates into CASTDGTLAKNIQYF. The full variable domain, with the rest looked up from reference TRBV28 and TRBJ2-4, is DVKVTQSSRYLVKRTGEKVFLECVQDMDHENMFWYRQDPGLGLRLIYFSYDVKMKEKGDIPEGYSVSREKKERFSLILESASTNQTSMYLCASTDGTLAKNIQYFGAGTRLSVL.

The chain has TRBV3-1 and TRBJ2-4, with TRBD1 matching over 7 bases. The J call may be faulty, since TRBJ2-5 better matches the DNA end. Germline assignment: CDR1 LGHDT and CDR2 YNNKEL (reference sequence). This CDR3 spans 15 amino acids. CDR3 region: CASSQRTGPGETQYF. DNA for the CDR3: TGTGCCAGCAGCCAAAGGACAGGACCAGGAGAGACCCAGTACTTC.

The chain is built from TRBV3-1 and TRBJ2-1; 7 bases line up with TRBD1. V lost 1 base and J lost 7; bases outside the gene matches: 4. The CDR3 contains 14 residues. CDR1 LGHDT and CDR2 YNNKEL come from the germline V gene (reference sequence). CDR3 protein: CASSQGGTENEQFF. The CDR3, as DNA: TGTGCCAGCAGCCAAGGGGGGACAGAGAATGAGCAGTTCTTC.

About this clonotype itself: A much larger clone differs from this one at a single base, so this may be a read error. The chain combines TRBV20-1 with TRBJ1-5; D is perhaps TRBD1 (6 bases). V was pared by 4 bases and J by 4 bases, with 11 bases between. CDR3 length: 13 residues. The V gene's germline CDR1 is DFQATT and CDR2 SNEGSKA (reference sequence). For the CDR3, the DNA is TGCAGTGCTAACAGGGAAGGTAATCAGCCCCAGCATTTT. Translated: CSANREGNQPQHF.

This clonotype was seen ten or more times. The chain recombines TRBV28 with TRBJ1-2; D uncertain. CDR1 and CDR2 (germline): MDHEN, SYDVKM. The CDR3 has 13 residues. Trimming cost V 5 bases and J 8 bases, with 15 bases left between them. The CDR3 loop reads CASSESGPPGYTF. The CDR3 DNA is TGTGCCAGCAGTGAATCCGGGCCCCCGGGCTACACCTTC.

This clonotype occurred a few times. This sequence joins TRBV6-2 or TRBV6-3 and TRBJ2-2; D possibly corresponds to TRBD2 (5 bases). Germline assignment: CDR1 MNHEY and CDR2 SVGEGT. With 0 bases removed from V and 0 bases from J, the gap between germline ends came to 20 bases. This CDR3 is built from 20 residues. CDR3 protein: CASSYSNVIGGGTNTGELFF. The CDR3 bases are TGTGCCAGCAGTTACTCAAACGTAATTGGCGGAGGAACGAACACCGGGGAGCTGTTTTTT.

To note about this clonotype: At one end the junction does not follow the germline gene, possibly because of a read error. The rearrangement links TRBV7-9 to TRBJ1-1; D remains ambiguous. From germline, CDR1 is SEHNR and CDR2 FQNEAQ (reference sequence). The CDR3 sequence is 15 residues long. The CDR3 DNA reads as TGTGCCAGCAGCTCCGACCCAGGATTAGGCGCTGAAGCTTGCTTT. It codes for CASSSDPGLGAEACF.

About this clonotype: A much larger clonotype is one base distant, so this may be a read error. V and J are TRBV15 and TRBJ2-5; maybe TRBD1 (6 bases). The J call may be mistaken, given a closer DNA end match to TRBJ2-1. Germline CDR1 LNHNV, CDR2 YYDKDF (reference sequence). This CDR3 has 14 residues. In nucleotides, the CDR3 is TGTGCCACCAGCAAAGGACAGTTTCAAGAGACCCAGTTCTTC. This encodes CATSKGQFQETQFF.

There are many counts of this clonotype. This chain uses TRBV20-1 with TRBJ1-6; maybe TRBD1 (5 bases). Germline-derived CDR1 and CDR2 are DFQATT and SNEGSKA (reference sequence). CDR3 length equals 16 residues. The germline V and J ends were trimmed by 0 bases and 7 bases, with 16 bases remaining between them. CDR3 sequence reads: CSARDWRQSLNSPLHF. The DNA of the CDR3 is TGCAGTGCTAGAGATTGGAGACAGAGTCTCAATTCACCCCTCCACTTT.

The J gene is TRBJ1-1, the V gene TRBV20-1, with TRBD1 matching over 7 bases. Germline V lookup: CDR1 DFQATT, CDR2 SNEGSKA (reference sequence). CDR3 length: 12 amino acids. The CDR3, as DNA: TGCAATGCAGTATACAGGGGTTCTGAAGCTTTCTTT. Amino acids: CNAVYRGSEAFF.

The chain carries TRBV20-1 and TRBJ2-4; D is ambiguous. Germline CDR1 and CDR2: DFQATT and SNEGSKA (reference sequence). Trimming removed 4 bases at V and 1 base at J, with 8 bases between. This CDR3 comprises 13 residues. CDR3 protein: CSAIHSAKNIQYF. In DNA form, the CDR3 reads TGCAGTGCTATTCATTCGGCCAAAAACATTCAGTACTTC.

This clonotype was counted at least ten times. The V call is TRBV18, the J call TRBJ2-7, with 10 positions matching TRBD1. The CDR3 extends over 16 amino acids. V lost 3 bases and J lost 5; bases outside the gene matches: 10. Germline V lookup: CDR1 KGHSH, CDR2 LQKENI. The CDR3 sequence: CASSPLRDRGYHEQYF. The CDR3 DNA follows: TGTGCCAGCTCACCGCTCCGGGACAGGGGTTACCACGAGCAGTACTTC.

This clonotype was seen at least ten times. The chain links TRBV9 to TRBJ1-2; TRBD1 might be the D (5 bases). The CDR3 extends over 17 amino acids. The ends were cut back, 4 bases at V and 3 bases at J, with 22 bases in the middle. Per germline, CDR1 SGDLS and CDR2 YYNGEE. This CDR3 reads CASSTDVAPPRDYGYTF. CDR3 DNA sequence: TGTGCCAGCAGCACCGATGTGGCCCCCCCCAGGGACTATGGCTACACCTTC.

In regard to this clonotype: The junction and the germline gene differ at one end; a read error may be behind it. J is TRBJ1-2 and V is TRBV7-7, with TRBD1 as a possible D gene (5 bases). CDR1 is SSHAT and CDR2 is FNYEAQ in the germline V gene (reference sequence). The length of the CDR3 is 17 residues. The CDR3 coding sequence is TGTGCTAGCAGCTTAACCAGCACCGGGACCCGGGTTTACGGCTACACCTTC. Translated: CASSLTSTGTRVYGYTF.

In regard to this clonotype: Since a much larger clone is just one base distant, this may be a read error. This chain uses TRBV4-2 with TRBJ2-6, with 10 bases lining up with TRBD1. The CDR3 has 17 residues. Trimming took 4 bases from V and 2 from J; bases not matched to a gene: 5. From germline, CDR1 is LGHNA and CDR2 YNFKEQ. The DNA for the CDR3 is TGTGCCAGCAGCCGGTCGGACAGGGGGACTGGGGCCAACGTCCTGACTTTC. It is translated as CASSRSDRGTGANVLTF.

The sample holds many counts of this clonotype. CDR3 in amino acids: CASSGSGGSYNEQFF. The CDR3 nucleotides read TGCGCCAGCAGTGGTAGCGGGGGGTCTTACAATGAGCAGTTCTTC. The rearrangement uses TRBV5-1 and TRBJ2-1, with 10 bases lining up with TRBD2. This CDR3 contains 15 residues. CDR1 is SGHRS, CDR2 YFSETQ, per germline. V lost 5 bases to trimming and J lost 4 bases; unmatched junction nucleotides: 6.

This clonotype has a count of ten or more. The V call is TRBV10-3, the J call TRBJ2-1, with TRBD1 identical over 7 bases. V lost 10 bases, J lost 4 bases, and 10 bases stayed unmatched. The CDR3 length is 14 residues. CDR1 is ENHRY and CDR2 is SYGVKD in the germline V gene. The CDR3 coding sequence is TGTGCCACGAACGAACCGGGACAGTACAATGAGCAGTTCTTC. Its protein product is CATNEPGQYNEQFF.

This clonotype was counted at least ten times. This chain joins TRBV27 and TRBJ1-2; unclear D gene. This CDR3 has 16 residues. The V and J ends lost 0 bases and 4 bases respectively, with 15 bases between them. Germline V gene lookup returns CDR1 MNHEY and CDR2 SMNVEV (reference sequence). CDR3 DNA sequence: TGTGCCAGCAGTTTATCGTTGTTTGGCGGCCCCTATGGCTACACCTTC. Its translation: CASSLSLFGGPYGYTF.

Concerning this clonotype itself: This may arise from a read error, as a much more abundant clone is one base away. The chain employs TRBV6-6 and TRBJ1-6, with TRBD1 matching 9 bases. The CDR3 loop spans 16 amino acids. Per the germline V gene, CDR1 is MNHNY and CDR2 is SVGAGI (reference sequence). DNA for the CDR3: TGTGCCAGCCTAGTTGGCCGGACAGGGGTAGCTTCACTCCTCCACTTT. As protein: CASLVGRTGVASLLHF.

This clonotype was seen more than once but under ten times. This chain uses TRBV16 with TRBJ1-1; D call uncertain. Looked up from germline, CDR1 is KGHSY and CDR2 is FQNENV. The CDR3 sequence is 15 residues long. V was cut by 0 bases and J by 5 bases, with 13 bases left in between. DNA for the CDR3: TGTGCCAGCAGCCAATCTTCGGGAAGAGGGACTGAAGCTTTCTTT. This translates into CASSQSSGRGTEAFF.